This T cell receptor beta chain derives from a study of graft-versus-host responses after intestinal transplantation. TCRdb keeps only in-frame clones here, not all; method: immunoSEQ multiplex PCR. The table includes about 50,000 clones, 65% to 85% detected once. Of note for this clone: Its specificity is not known.

Specimen: unstimulated CD4+ T cells sorted from spleen or lymph node cells, collected before transplant. The receptor was isolated from a human donor who was the organ donor for an intestinal transplant.

The CDR3 DNA reads TGTGCTAGTGGACAGGGCGGGGGTCAGCCCCAGCATTTT. Encoded protein: CASGQGGGQPQHF. The chain has TRBV12-5 and TRBJ1-5; tentative D call: TRBD1 (6 bases). The V gene's germline CDR1 is LGHNT and CDR2 FRNRAP. The CDR3 consists of 13 residues. Deletions cut 6 bases from V and 6 bases from J, with 12 bases between.